The 10 T cell receptor beta chains below were found in one sample sequenced in a study of Ad26.COV2.S vaccination and SARS-CoV-2 variants. Repertoires were generated with immunoSEQ multiplex PCR, while TCRdb's copy carries only in-frame clones and drops some. The sample carries about 400,000 clones, around 89% recorded once. Treatment specified: approximately 18 received Ad26.COV2.S at low or high dose, single or two shots; several received placebo; per-sample allocation not given. All samples were drawn on day 63, counting from the first vaccine or placebo injection. The specimen comprised peripheral blood, sampled in a trial of Ad26.COV2.S vaccine versus placebo. The receptors shown here come from a person aged 18-60 years who received the Ad26.COV2.S COVID-19 vaccine or a placebo.

The chain has TRBV6-6 and TRBJ2-3; D gene unclear. V dropped 8 bases and J dropped 3 bases, with 9 bases sitting between them. This CDR3 contains 12 residues. Germline V gene lookup returns CDR1 MNHNY and CDR2 SVGAGI (reference sequence). CDR3 sequence reads: CASGRGTDTQYF. CDR3 in DNA: TGTGCCAGCGGAAGAGGAACAGATACGCAGTATTTT.

With regard to this clone: Germline is not matched at one junction end, which may reflect a read error. This chain connects TRBV5-1 to TRBJ2-3; no reliable D call. The CDR3 is made up of 14 amino acids. CDR1 is SGHRS, CDR2 YFSETQ, per germline. As DNA, the CDR3 is TGCGCCAGCACCTTGGGCGGTAGCACAGATACGCAGTATTTT. Protein sequence: CASTLGGSTDTQYF.

This clone was detected only once. The chain couples TRBV10-3 to TRBJ2-7; the match to TRBD1 covers 8 bases. J was trimmed by 4 bases and V by 3 bases; bases with no gene match: 5. This CDR3 region has 14 residues. Germline lookup yields CDR1 ENHRY and CDR2 SYGVKD. The CDR3, as DNA: TGTGCCATCAGTGACGTGGGACAGGCTTACGAGCAGTACTTC. It translates to CAISDVGQAYEQYF.

The chain joins TRBV7-6 to TRBJ2-7; the D gene could be TRBD1 or TRBD2 (5 bases each). This CDR3 has 15 amino acids. Germline V lookup: CDR1 SGHVS, CDR2 FNYEAQ. The germline V and J ends were trimmed by 1 base and 7 bases, with 17 bases remaining between them. CDR3 protein: CASSLDRDPGREQYF. In DNA form, the CDR3 reads TGTGCCAGCAGCTTAGATAGGGACCCTGGTAGGGAGCAGTACTTC. Complete variable domain (other parts from reference TRBV7-6 and TRBJ2-7): GAGVSQSPRYKVTKRGQDVALRCDPISGHVSLYWYRQALGQGPEFLTYFNYEAQQDKSGLPNDRFSAERPEGSISTLTIQRTEQRDSAMYRCASSLDRDPGREQYFGPGTRLTVT.

The V and J genes are TRBV28 and TRBJ2-7; 7 bases agree with TRBD2. The germline V gene has CDR1 MDHEN and CDR2 SYDVKM. CDR3 length: 14 residues. Losses at the gene ends were 4 bases for V and 3 bases for J; bases not matched to a gene: 6. The CDR3 here is CASSWAGDSYEQYF. The CDR3 coding sequence is TGTGCCAGCAGTTGGGCGGGAGATAGCTACGAGCAGTACTTC.

The V and J genes are TRBV6-1 and TRBJ2-2; D remains unclear. Trimming left V 3 bases short and J 8 bases short, with 10 bases between. This CDR3 region has 13 residues. CDR1 and CDR2 from the germline V gene are MNHNS and SASEGT. DNA of the CDR3: TGTGCCAGCAGTGAGGACGTTCAAGGGGAGCTGTTTTTT. This translates into CASSEDVQGELFF.

The chain links TRBV13 to TRBJ2-4; 7 bases are shared with TRBD1. V was pared by 10 bases and J by 3 bases, with 9 bases of the junction left unmatched. Per germline, CDR1 PRHDT and CDR2 FYEKMQ (reference sequence). The CDR3 contains 14 residues. The CDR3 reads CATATGMDKNIQYF. The CDR3 nucleotides read TGTGCCACCGCGACAGGGATGGACAAAAACATTCAGTACTTC.

The chain joins TRBV6-6 to TRBJ1-1; 9 nucleotides agree with TRBD1. The CDR3 runs 14 residues. Germline CDR1 and CDR2: MNHNY and SVGAGI (reference sequence). J lost 3 bases, V lost 6 bases, and 5 bases had no gene match. The CDR3 protein is CASSQQGAYTEAFF. The DNA for the CDR3 is TGTGCCAGCAGCCAACAGGGGGCCTACACTGAAGCTTTCTTT.

The CDR3 DNA is TGTGCCAGCAGTCCGGTACAGGGAAGCTCCTATAATTCACCCCTCCACTTT. It codes for CASSPVQGSSYNSPLHF. The chain recombines TRBV27 with TRBJ1-6, with D maybe TRBD1 (6 bases). This CDR3 region has 17 residues. V lost 5 bases and J 0 bases, leaving 14 bases between the germline ends. Germline CDR1 MNHEY, CDR2 SMNVEV (reference sequence).

V is TRBV6-2 or TRBV6-3 and J is TRBJ1-4; unclear D gene. The germline CDR1 and CDR2 sequences are MNHEY and SVGEGT. V was shortened by 5 bases and J by 6 bases, with 13 bases between the two germline ends. The CDR3 sequence is 14 residues long. As DNA, the CDR3 is TGTGCCAGCAGTAACCCTGGTCCTGATGAAAAACTGTTTTTT. This gives the protein CASSNPGPDEKLFF.